The clone carrying this T cell receptor (beta chain) has more than one count but fewer than ten. As yet, its antigen is unknown. This CDR3 comprises 13 residues. Trimming left V 3 bases short and J 0 bases short, with 6 bases between. Looked up from germline, CDR1 is ENHRY and CDR2 is SYGVKD. This record belongs to a study of beta chain features in type 1 diabetes. About the study: Patients did not differ from healthy donors in age, gender or cell yield. Whole-study results and caveats: Across all four CD4+ subsets, people with type 1 diabetes showed modestly shorter TCRB CDR3s. The naive, central memory and Treg TCRB repertoires showed an apparent similarity that was greater among patients than among healthy donors. A pattern of fewer insertions and more deletions at VDJ junctions was seen in type 1 diabetes patients.

Expressed TCRB transcripts were sequenced after all isolated RNA was converted to cDNA. Here immunoSEQ multiplex PCR was the method, and the copy in TCRdb shows in-frame clones only, minus some. This table has about 740,000 clones, 13% appearing once. Sorted populations all exceeded 98% purity. The V call is TRBV10-3, the J call TRBJ2-7, with D unresolved. The sequencing input was naive CD4+ T cells from blood. This TCR was recovered from a man in his late teens or twenties with type 1 diabetes. The CDR3: CAISDNPSYEQYF. CDR3 nucleotide sequence: TGTGCCATCAGTGACAACCCCTCCTACGAGCAGTACTTC.